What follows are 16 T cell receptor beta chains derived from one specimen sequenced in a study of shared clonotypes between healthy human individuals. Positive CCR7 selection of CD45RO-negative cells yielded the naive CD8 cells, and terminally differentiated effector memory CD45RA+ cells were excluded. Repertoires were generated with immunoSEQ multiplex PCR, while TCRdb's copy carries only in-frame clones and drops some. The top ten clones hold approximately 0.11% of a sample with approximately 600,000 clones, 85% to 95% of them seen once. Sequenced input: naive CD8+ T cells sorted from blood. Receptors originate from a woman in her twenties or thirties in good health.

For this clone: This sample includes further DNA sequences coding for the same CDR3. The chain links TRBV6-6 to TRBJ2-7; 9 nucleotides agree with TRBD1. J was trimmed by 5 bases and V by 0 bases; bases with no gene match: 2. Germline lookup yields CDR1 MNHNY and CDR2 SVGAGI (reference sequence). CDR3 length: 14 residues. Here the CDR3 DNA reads TGTGCCAGCAGTTACTCGGGACAGGGCCACGAGCAGTACTTC. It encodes CASSYSGQGHEQYF.

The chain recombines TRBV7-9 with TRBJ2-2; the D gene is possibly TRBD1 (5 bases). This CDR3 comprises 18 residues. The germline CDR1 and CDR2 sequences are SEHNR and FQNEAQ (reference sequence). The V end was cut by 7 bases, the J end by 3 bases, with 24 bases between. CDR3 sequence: CASTQTINAGRDTGELFF. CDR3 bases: TGTGCCAGCACACAAACTATTAATGCAGGGCGAGACACCGGGGAGCTGTTTTTT.

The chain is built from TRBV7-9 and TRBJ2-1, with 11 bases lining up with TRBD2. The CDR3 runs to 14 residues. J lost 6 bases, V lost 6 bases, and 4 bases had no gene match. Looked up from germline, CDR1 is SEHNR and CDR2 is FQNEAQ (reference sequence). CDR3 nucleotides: TGTGCCAGCAGTCCGGGACTAGCGGCCAATGAGCAGTTCTTC. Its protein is CASSPGLAANEQFF.

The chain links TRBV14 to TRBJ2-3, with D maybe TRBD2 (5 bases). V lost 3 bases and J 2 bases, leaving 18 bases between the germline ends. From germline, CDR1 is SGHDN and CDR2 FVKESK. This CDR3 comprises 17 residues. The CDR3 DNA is TGTGCCAGCAGCCAGCGGTTCGGGGATAAATCCACAGATACGCAGTATTTT. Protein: CASSQRFGDKSTDTQYF.

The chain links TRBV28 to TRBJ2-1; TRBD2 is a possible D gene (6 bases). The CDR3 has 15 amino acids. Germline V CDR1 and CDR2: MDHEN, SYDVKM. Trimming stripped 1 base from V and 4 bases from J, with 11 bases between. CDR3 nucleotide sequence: TGTGCCAGCAGTTTATCTAACGCGGGATACAATGAGCAGTTCTTC. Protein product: CASSLSNAGYNEQFF.

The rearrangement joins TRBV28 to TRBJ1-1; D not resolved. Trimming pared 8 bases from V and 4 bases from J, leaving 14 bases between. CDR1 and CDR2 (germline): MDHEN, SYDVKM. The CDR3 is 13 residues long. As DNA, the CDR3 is TGTGCCAGCGGACCAGATGGGTTCACTGAAGCTTTCTTT. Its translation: CASGPDGFTEAFF.

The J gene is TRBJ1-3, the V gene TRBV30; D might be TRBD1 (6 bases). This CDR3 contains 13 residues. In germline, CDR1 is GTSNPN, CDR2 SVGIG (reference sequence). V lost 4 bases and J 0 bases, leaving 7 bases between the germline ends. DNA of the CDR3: TGTGCCTGGATAGGGGGCTCTGGAAACACCATATATTTT. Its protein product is CAWIGGSGNTIYF.

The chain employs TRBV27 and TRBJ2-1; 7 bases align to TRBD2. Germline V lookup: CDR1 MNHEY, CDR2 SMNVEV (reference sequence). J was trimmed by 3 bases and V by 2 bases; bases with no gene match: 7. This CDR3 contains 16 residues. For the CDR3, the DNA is TGTGCCAGCAGTTTAAACCCGCGGGAGTACTACAATGAGCAGTTCTTC. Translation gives CASSLNPREYYNEQFF.

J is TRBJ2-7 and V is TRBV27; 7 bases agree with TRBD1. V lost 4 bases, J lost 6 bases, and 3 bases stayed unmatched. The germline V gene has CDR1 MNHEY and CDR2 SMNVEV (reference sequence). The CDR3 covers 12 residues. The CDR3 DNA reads TGTGCCAGCAGTTCCCCAGGGGGCGAGCAGTACTTC. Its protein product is CASSSPGGEQYF.

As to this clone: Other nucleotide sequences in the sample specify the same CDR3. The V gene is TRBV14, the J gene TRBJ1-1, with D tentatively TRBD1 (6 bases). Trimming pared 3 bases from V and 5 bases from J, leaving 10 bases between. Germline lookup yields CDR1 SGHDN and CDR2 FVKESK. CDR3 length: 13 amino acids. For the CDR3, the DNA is TGTGCCAGCAGCCAGGGGCAGGGGACTGAAGCTTTCTTT. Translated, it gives CASSQGQGTEAFF.

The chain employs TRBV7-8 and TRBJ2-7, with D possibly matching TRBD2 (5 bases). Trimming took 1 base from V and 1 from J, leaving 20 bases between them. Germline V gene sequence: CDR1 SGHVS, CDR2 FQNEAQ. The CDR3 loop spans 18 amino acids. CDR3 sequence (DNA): TGTGCCAGCAGCTTAGAAGCCATCCTTGGGAGTCGTTCCTACGAGCAGTACTTC. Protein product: CASSLEAILGSRSYEQYF.

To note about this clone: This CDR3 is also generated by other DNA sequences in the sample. The CDR3 DNA reads TGTGCCAGCAGTAGCGGGAGGTCCTACGAGCAGTACTTC. Translation: CASSSGRSYEQYF. This chain links TRBV27 with TRBJ2-7, with 9 positions matching TRBD2. Germline CDR1 is MNHEY and CDR2 is SMNVEV (reference sequence). V lost 5 bases, J lost 1 base, and 0 bases stayed unmatched. CDR3 size: 13 residues.

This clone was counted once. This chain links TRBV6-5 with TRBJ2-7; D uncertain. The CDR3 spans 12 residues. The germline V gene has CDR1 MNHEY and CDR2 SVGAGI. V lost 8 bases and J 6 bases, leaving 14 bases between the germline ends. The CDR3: CASGPGSREQYF. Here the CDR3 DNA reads TGTGCCAGCGGCCCTGGCAGTCGCGAGCAGTACTTC.

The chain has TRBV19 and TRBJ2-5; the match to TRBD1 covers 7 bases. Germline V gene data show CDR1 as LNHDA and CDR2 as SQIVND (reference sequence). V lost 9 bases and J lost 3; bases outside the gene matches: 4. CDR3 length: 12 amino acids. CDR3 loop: CASSTGEETQYF. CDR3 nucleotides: TGTGCCAGCTCCACAGGGGAAGAGACCCAGTACTTC.

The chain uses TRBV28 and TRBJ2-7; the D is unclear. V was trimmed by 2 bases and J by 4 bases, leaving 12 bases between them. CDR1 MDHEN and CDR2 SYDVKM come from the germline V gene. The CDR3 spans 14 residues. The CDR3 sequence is CASSLMASEYEQYF. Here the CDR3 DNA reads TGTGCCAGCAGTTTAATGGCCAGCGAATACGAGCAGTACTTC.

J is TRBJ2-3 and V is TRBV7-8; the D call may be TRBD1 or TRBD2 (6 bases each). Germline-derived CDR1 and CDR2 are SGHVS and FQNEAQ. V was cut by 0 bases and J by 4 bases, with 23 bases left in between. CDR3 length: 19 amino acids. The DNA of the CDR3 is TGTGCCAGCAGCTTAGCGCCTTTCGGGGGCCGCCCGGGGGCAGATACGCAGTATTTT. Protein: CASSLAPFGGRPGADTQYF.